The present TCR beta chain was sequenced within a study of neoadjuvant anti-PD-1 for oral cavity cancer. This CDR3 region has 15 residues. Trimming cost V 3 bases and J 2 bases, with 8 bases left between them. Per the germline V gene, CDR1 is LNHDA and CDR2 is SQIVND (reference sequence). Only a few counts were recorded for this clone. Method: immunoSEQ multiplex PCR; TCRdb's copy keeps in-frame clones and lacks some. The sample carries about 14,000 clones, 55% to 80% recorded once. This receptor was obtained from a person aged 40 to 85 with oral cavity squamous cell carcinoma. The rearrangement links TRBV19 to TRBJ2-6, with unresolved D. The material was PBMCs, obtained before nivolumab (anti-PD-1) treatment. In DNA form, the CDR3 reads TGTGCCAGTAGTATGGTTGAGGCTGGGGCCAACGTCCTGACTTTC. Translating it yields CASSMVEAGANVLTF.